These 2 T cell receptor beta chains were sequenced from one sample in a study of T cell repertoires in cytomegalovirus infection. A single record per CDR3 protein comes from TCRdb applying MiXCR to the reads. The table includes under 130,000 distinct CDR3 sequences, less than 55% detected once. No antigens are known for them. Here the sequenced sample was CD8+ T cells from cultured PBMCs, taken from culture after CMV antigen stimulation. These receptors all stem from a human donor in good health (CMV status not recorded). Some clones in this sample may be carry-over from other donors' samples.

The rearrangement links TRBV5-1 to TRBJ2-7; possible D gene TRBD2, 5 bases. This CDR3 contains 14 residues. Germline CDR1 reads SGHRS; CDR2 reads YFSETQ. V was cut by 1 base and J by 3 bases, with 11 bases left in between. This CDR3 is CASSLYGGSYEQYF. The CDR3, as DNA: TGCGCCAGCAGCTTGTATGGAGGTAGCTACGAGCAGTACTTC.

The rearrangement uses TRBV14 and TRBJ2-5; D remains ambiguous. V lost 1 base to trimming and J lost 2 bases, with 5 bases between them. The CDR3 contains 13 residues. Germline assignment: CDR1 SGHDN and CDR2 FVKESK. The DNA of the CDR3 is TGTGCCAGCAGCCAAGTTTTTCAAGAGACCCAGTACTTC. This codes for CASSQVFQETQYF.